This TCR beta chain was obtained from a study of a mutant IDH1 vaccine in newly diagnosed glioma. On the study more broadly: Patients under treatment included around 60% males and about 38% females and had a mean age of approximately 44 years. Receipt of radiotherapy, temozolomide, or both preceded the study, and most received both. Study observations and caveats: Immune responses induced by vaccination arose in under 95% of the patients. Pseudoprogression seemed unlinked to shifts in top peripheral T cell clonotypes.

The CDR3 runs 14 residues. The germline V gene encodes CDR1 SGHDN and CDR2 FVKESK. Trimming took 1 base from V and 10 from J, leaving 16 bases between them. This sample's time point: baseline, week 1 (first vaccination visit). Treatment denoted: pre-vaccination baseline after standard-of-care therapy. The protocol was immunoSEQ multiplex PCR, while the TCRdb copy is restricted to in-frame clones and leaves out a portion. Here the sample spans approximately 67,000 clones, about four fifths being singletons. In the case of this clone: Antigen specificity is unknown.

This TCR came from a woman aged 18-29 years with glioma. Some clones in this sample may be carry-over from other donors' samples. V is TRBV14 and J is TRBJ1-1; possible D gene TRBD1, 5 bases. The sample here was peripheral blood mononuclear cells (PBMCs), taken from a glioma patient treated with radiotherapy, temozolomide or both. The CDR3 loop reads CASSQVFRGERAFF. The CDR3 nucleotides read TGTGCCAGCAGCCAAGTATTTAGGGGTGAGAGAGCTTTCTTT.